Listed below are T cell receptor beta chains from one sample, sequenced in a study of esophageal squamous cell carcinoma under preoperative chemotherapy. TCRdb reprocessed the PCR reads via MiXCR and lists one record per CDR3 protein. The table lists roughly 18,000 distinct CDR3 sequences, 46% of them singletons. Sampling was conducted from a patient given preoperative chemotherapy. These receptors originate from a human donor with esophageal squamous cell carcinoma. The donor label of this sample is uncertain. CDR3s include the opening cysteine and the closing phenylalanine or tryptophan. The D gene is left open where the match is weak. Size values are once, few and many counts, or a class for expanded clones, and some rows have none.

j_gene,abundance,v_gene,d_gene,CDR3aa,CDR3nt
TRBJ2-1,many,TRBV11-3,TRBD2,CASSPPGGVYNEQFF,TGTGCCAGCAGCCCCCCGGGGGGGGTGTACAATGAGCAGTTCTTC
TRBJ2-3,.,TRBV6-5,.,CASSYGVGASTDTQYF,TGTGCCAGCAGTTACGGGGTGGGAGCTAGCACAGATACGCAGTATTTT
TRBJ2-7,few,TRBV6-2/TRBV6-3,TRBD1,CASRSLDRSYEQYF,TGTGCCAGCAGATCCTTGGACAGGAGCTACGAGCAGTACTTC
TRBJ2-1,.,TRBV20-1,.,CSARDRAGGGNEQFF,TGCAGTGCTAGAGATCGCGCGGGTGGAGGCAATGAGCAGTTCTTC
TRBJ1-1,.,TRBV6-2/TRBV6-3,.,CASSLRPEGNTEAFF,TGTGCCAGCAGTCTGCGTCCTGAAGGGAACACTGAAGCTTTCTTT
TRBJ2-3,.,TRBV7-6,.,CASSLGSGGNTQYF,TGTGCCAGCAGCTTAGGGTCTGGGGGAAATACGCAGTACTTT
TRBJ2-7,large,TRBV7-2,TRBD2,CASSLGTSGINEQYF,TGTGCCAGCAGCTTAGGGACTAGCGGGATCAACGAGCAGTACTTC
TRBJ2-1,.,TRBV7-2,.,CASSTRGRTSYEQFF,TGTGCCAGCAGCACTCGAGGGAGGACCTCCTACGAGCAGTTCTTC
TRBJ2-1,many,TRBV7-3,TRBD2,CASSSLAGDSGGYNEQFF,TGTGCCAGCAGCTCGCTAGCGGGAGACTCGGGCGGTTACAATGAGCAGTTCTTC
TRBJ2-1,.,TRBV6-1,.,CASRPDRISYNEQFF,TGTGCCAGCAGACCTGACAGGATCTCCTACAATGAGCAGTTCTTC
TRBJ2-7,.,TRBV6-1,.,CASSEAGGNPYEQYF,TGTGCCAGCAGTGAAGCGGGCGGGAACCCCTACGAGCAGTACTTC
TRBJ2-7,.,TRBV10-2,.,CASSELGPGYEQYF,TGCGCCAGCAGTGAGTTAGGTCCCGGCTACGAGCAGTACTTC
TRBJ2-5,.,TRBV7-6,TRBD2,CASTRAGGGARGTETQYF,TGTGCCAGCACCCGAGCGGGGGGCGGGGCCCGTGGCACAGAGACCCAGTACTTC
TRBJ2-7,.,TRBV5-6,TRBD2,CASSRGTSGSSYEQYF,TGTGCCAGCAGCAGGGGGACTAGCGGGAGTTCCTACGAGCAGTACTTC
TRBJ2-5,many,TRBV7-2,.,CASSWDNPGTQYF,TGTGCCAGCAGCTGGGACAACCCGGGGACCCAGTACTTC
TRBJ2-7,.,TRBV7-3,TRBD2,CASSDQTSGSRYEQYF,TGTGCCAGCAGCGACCAGACTAGCGGGAGTAGGTACGAGCAGTACTTC
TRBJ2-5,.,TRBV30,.,CAWSRARTFGQETQYF,TGTGCCTGGAGTAGGGCCCGGACTTTCGGGCAAGAGACCCAGTACTTC
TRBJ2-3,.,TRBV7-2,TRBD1,CASSARQGGGADTQSF,TGTGCCAGCAGCGCACGACAGGGGGGGGGGGCAGATACGCAGTCTTTC
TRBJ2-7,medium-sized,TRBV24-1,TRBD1,CATSGTGLGEQYF,TGTGCCACCAGTGGGACAGGATTGGGGGAGCAGTACTTC
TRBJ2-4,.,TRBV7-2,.,CASRVWQGWTKNIQYF,TGTGCCAGCCGCGTATGGCAGGGGTGGACCAAAAACATTCAGTATTTC
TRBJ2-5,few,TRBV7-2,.,CASSLGSGSGFIQETQYF,TGTGCCAGCAGCTTAGGCTCCGGTTCGGGGTTTATTCAAGAGACCCAGTACTTC
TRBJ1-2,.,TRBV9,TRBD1,CASSPGTGGVGYTF,TGTGCCAGCAGCCCTGGCACAGGGGGAGTTGGCTACACCTTC
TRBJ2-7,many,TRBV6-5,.,CASSYQKLDLLNEQYF,TGTGCCAGCAGTTACCAAAAACTAGACCTGCTGAACGAGCAGTACTTC
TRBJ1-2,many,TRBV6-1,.,CASSEAGFGYTF,TGTGCCAGCAGTGAAGCAGGGTTTGGCTACACCTTC
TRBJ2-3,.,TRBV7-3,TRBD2,CASSLSGGQGDTQYF,TGTGCCAGCAGCCTCTCGGGGGGGCAGGGAGATACGCAGTATTTT
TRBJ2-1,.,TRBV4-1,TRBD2,CASSQEKSGRAVNEQFF,TGCGCCAGCAGCCAAGAAAAAAGCGGGAGGGCGGTAAATGAGCAGTTCTTC
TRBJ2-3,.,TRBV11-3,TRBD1,CASSWTGMGDTQYF,TGTGCCAGCAGCTGGACAGGGATGGGAGATACGCAGTATTTT
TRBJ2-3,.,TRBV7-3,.,CASSQGGGRPWNTQYF,TGTGCCAGCAGCCAAGGGGGGGGTAGGCCGTGGAATACGCAGTATTTT
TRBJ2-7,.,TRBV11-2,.,CASSPPGYEQYF,TGTGCCAGCAGCCCCCCTGGGTACGAGCAGTACTTC
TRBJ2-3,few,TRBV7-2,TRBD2,CASSSRTSGGGKTDTQYF,TGTGCCAGCAGCTCAAGGACTAGCGGGGGGGGTAAAACAGATACGCAGTATTTT
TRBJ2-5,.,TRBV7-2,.,CASSPTGDTKTQYF,TGTGCCAGCAGCCCTACCGGGGACACAAAGACCCAGTATTTC
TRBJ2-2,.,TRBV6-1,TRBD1,CASRSQGDAGELFF,TGTGCCAGCAGGTCGCAGGGGGACGCCGGGGAGCTGTTTTTT
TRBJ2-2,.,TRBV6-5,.,CASSYRRTLTDTGELFF,TGTGCCAGCAGTTACCGCAGAACCCTAACCGACACCGGGGAGCTGTTTTTT